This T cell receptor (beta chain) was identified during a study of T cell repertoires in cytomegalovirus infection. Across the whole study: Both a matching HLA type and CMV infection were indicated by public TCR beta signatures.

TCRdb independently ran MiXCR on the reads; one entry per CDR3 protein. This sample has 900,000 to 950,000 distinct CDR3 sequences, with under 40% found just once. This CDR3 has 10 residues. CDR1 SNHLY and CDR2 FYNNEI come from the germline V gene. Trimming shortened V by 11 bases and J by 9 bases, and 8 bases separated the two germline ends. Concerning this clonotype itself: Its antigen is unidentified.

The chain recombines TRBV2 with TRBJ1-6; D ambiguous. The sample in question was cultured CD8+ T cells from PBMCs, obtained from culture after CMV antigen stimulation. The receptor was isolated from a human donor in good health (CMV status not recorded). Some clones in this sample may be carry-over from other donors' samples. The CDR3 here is CASGSSPLHF. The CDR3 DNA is TGTGCCTCGGGATCTTCACCCCTCCACTTT. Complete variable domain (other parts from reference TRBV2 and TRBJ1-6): EPEVTQTPSHQVTQMGQEVILRCVPISNHLYFYWYRQILGQKVEFLVSFYNNEISEKSEIFDDQFSVERPDGSNFTLKIRSTKLEDSAMYFCASGSSPLHFGNGTRLTVT.